This is a list of T cell receptor beta chains from one sample in a study of shared clonotypes between healthy human individuals. Sequenced by immunoSEQ multiplex PCR; TCRdb stores in-frame clones only, minus some. This table holds about half a million clones, roughly 80% found once. The sequenced sample consisted of PBMCs. The receptors come from a woman aged 40 to 50 in good health. Some clones in this sample may be carry-over from other donors' samples. Both conserved end residues are part of each CDR3. Expanded clones are given a class, and other clones once, few, many or no size at all.

clone_size j_call v_call cdr3_length cdr3_aa
. TRBJ2-7 TRBV4-2 18 CASSQVYDTAGQIYEQYF
. TRBJ2-7 TRBV30 12 CAWSQQGYEQYF
once TRBJ1-1 TRBV6-4 15 CASSDINRDNTEAFF
. TRBJ2-5 TRBV5-4 15 CASSIPGQNQETQYF
. TRBJ2-1 TRBV5-6 11 CASSSSGEQFF
. TRBJ2-7 TRBV19 14 CASSIADRFNEQYF
. TRBJ1-1 TRBV19 17 CASSTAGTRAPNTEAFF
. TRBJ2-4 TRBV7-2 15 CASSLVDPAKNIQYF
. TRBJ1-5 TRBV27 17 CANVGTGGIYSNQPQHF
. TRBJ1-1 TRBV5-6 15 CASSLTGLEDTEAFF
. TRBJ2-7 TRBV10-2 11 CASSRGFEQYF
once TRBJ2-1 TRBV19 10 CASKAFEQFF
. TRBJ1-5 TRBV19 17 CASSTRQLRTNNQPQHF
. TRBJ1-4 TRBV18 18 CASSLHALDRNLNEKLFF
. TRBJ1-2 TRBV10-3 16 CAISEGGGANNYGYTF
few TRBJ2-7 TRBV18 14 CASSPLTGGHEQYF
once TRBJ2-7 TRBV6-6 16 CASSFPQGRARYEQYF
. TRBJ1-4 TRBV9 15 CASSPQGQINEKLFF
. TRBJ2-5 TRBV28 17 CASSSPSSGTGVETQYF
. TRBJ2-7 TRBV7-2 13 CASSLVGGYEQYF
. TRBJ1-2 TRBV29-1 11 CSVHRAAGYTF
many TRBJ2-5 TRBV10-3 14 CAIPGSGSGETQYF
. TRBJ2-5 TRBV13 11 CASSLRETQYF
. TRBJ1-2 TRBV4-1 15 CASSHLARADYGYTF
. TRBJ1-4 TRBV6-6 14 CASTLDQTGEKLFF
few TRBJ1-1 TRBV6-5 15 CASSYSGQGAGEAFF
. TRBJ2-1 TRBV2 14 CASSGVDKGREQFF
. TRBJ2-1 TRBV12-2 17 CASRSKPSGRGFNEQFF
. TRBJ1-1 TRBV7-2 14 CASSLSTWRDEAFF
. TRBJ2-7 TRBV15 16 CATSKPDSKTSYEQYF
. TRBJ2-3 TRBV18 14 CASSPPGESDTQYF
. TRBJ2-5 TRBV7-2 17 CASSLAPGGATQETQYF
. TRBJ2-1 TRBV7-2 14 CASSLAGIGLHQFF
. TRBJ2-1 TRBV27 16 CASSLSVRRGYNEQFF
. TRBJ2-5 TRBV5-4 15 CASSTLGGRRETQYF
. TRBJ2-7 TRBV5-6 14 CASSPGTHWYEQYF
. TRBJ2-3 TRBV13 18 CASSLGTSAIKGTDTQYF
few TRBJ2-2 TRBV5-1 13 CASSLTGTGELFF
. TRBJ2-7 TRBV6-8 14 CASNWREPSYEQYF
. TRBJ2-1 TRBV9 19 CASSVGGLGGRPPYNEQFF
. TRBJ2-4 TRBV9 14 CASSFRDYQNIQYF
. TRBJ1-5 TRBV6-5 10 CASSYIPQHF
. TRBJ1-3 TRBV2 14 CASSRGLFGNTIYF
. TRBJ2-5 TRBV5-1 15 CASAEGLARRETQYF
once TRBJ2-1 TRBV4-1 14 CASSQDPTRDEQFF